This TCR beta chain is drawn from a study of blood T cell repertoires in COVID-19. Profiled with immunoSEQ multiplex PCR; TCRdb holds only in-frame clones, not every one. This table has 95,000 to 150,000 clones, 80% appearing once. This clone has just a few counts. The CDR3 has 13 amino acids. The ends were cut back, 3 bases at V and 6 bases at J, with 8 bases in the middle. CDR1 LNHDA and CDR2 SQIVND come from the germline V gene (reference sequence). This TCR was recovered from a man aged 55 to 70 with active or convalescent COVID-19. J is TRBJ2-2 and V is TRBV19; the D is unclear. Sequencing used peripheral blood. CDR3 coding DNA: TGTGCCAGTAGTATGGAGATGGCCGGGGAGCTGTTTTTT. Translation: CASSMEMAGELFF.